This T cell receptor (beta chain) derives from a study of spatial heterogeneity in lung cancer. TCR cDNA molecules each had a unique molecular identifier. TCRdb used MiXCR to reprocess the 5' RACE reads, holding one entry per CDR3 protein. Of around 7,800 distinct CDR3 sequences listed, about 8% are singletons. Time point meaning: sample taken at primary tumor resection. Researchers sequenced whole RNA taken from tumor, nontumor lung or frozen PBMC without sorting. This clonotype was observed many times. The antigen is not known. With the library built for alpha chains, this beta chain is off target and its frequency is not meaningful. V dropped 8 bases and J dropped 2 bases, with 12 bases sitting between them. This CDR3 is 13 amino acids long. Germline assignment: CDR1 LNHDA and CDR2 SQIVND (reference sequence). The study, taken as a whole, reports: Approximate estimated coverage of tumor T cells amounted to around 6.9% for alpha and 12% to 15% for beta chains. Counts of expanded intratumoral alpha and beta TCRs tracked tumor mutation counts.

Source: lung tumor tissue, taken at surgery. The TCR was taken from a male donor with early-stage non-small cell lung cancer. This chain links TRBV19 with TRBJ1-1; tentative D call: TRBD1 (6 bases). The CDR3 spells CASSGTLNTEAFF. The DNA for the CDR3 is TGTGCCAGTTCCGGGACACTTAACACTGAAGCTTTCTTT.